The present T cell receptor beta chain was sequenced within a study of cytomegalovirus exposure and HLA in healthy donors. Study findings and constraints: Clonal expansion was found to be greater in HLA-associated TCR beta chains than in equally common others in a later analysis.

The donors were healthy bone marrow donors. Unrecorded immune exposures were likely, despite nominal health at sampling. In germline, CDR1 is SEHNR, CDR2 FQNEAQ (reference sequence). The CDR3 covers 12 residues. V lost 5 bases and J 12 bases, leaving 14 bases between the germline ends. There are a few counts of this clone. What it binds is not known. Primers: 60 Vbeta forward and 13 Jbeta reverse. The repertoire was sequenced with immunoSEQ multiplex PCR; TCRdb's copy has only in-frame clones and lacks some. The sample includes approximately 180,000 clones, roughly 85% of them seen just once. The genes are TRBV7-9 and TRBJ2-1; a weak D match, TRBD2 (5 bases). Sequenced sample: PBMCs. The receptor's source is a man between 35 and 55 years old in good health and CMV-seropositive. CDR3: CASSPTGDGQFF. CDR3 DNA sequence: TGTGCCAGCAGCCCGACCGGGGATGGGCAGTTCTTC. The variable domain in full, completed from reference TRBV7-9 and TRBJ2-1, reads DTGVSQNPRHKITKRGQNVTFRCDPISEHNRLYWYRQTLGQGPEFLTYFQNEAQLEKSRLLSDRFSAERPKGSFSTLEIQRTEQGDSAMYLCASSPTGDGQFFGPGTRLTVL.